This paragraph covers one T cell receptor (beta chain) sequence. The antigen is undetermined. This sample was taken from a study of shared clonotypes between healthy human individuals. Study-wide points: The small donor group covered limited genetic and exposure diversity.

With 2 bases clipped from V and 6 bases from J, the junction kept 0 bases outside the gene matches. The CDR3 length is 14 residues. From germline, CDR1 is MNHEY and CDR2 SMNVEV (reference sequence). CD45RO-negative, CCR7-selected cells formed the naive CD8 fraction, which excluded terminally differentiated effector memory CD45RA+ cells. Some clones are missing from TCRdb's copy, which holds only in-frame ones; the method was immunoSEQ multiplex PCR. The sample has 800,000 to 950,000 clones, just over 95% seen once. The sample taken for sequencing was naive CD8+ T cells sorted from blood. The chain is built from TRBV27 and TRBJ2-3, with 12 bases identical to TRBD2. The sequence derives from a young man in good health. CDR3 region: CASSLLAGGDTQYF. In DNA, the CDR3 is TGTGCCAGCAGTTTACTAGCGGGAGGGGATACGCAGTATTTT.